This T cell receptor beta chain was captured by sequencing in a study of blood T cells in healthy people across ages (dated by TCRdb to between 2015 and 2017). About the study as a whole: In model experiments, template switching captured about one uniquely barcoded TCR beta cDNA molecule for every two T cells. To track age-related changes in TCR beta repertoire diversity, the study relied on deep sequencing normalized with unique cDNA molecular identifiers. The donors were split into four age groups: young (average around 17 years), middle-aged (more than 35), aged (approximately 59) and long-lived (under 90). To avoid experimental bias, donors of different ages were randomly spread across the sequencing lanes. For two donors (one aged 18 to 29 and one aged 80 or older), the study analyzed two additional independent replicas of 1 million unique cDNA reads from the same blood draw.

There are 14 amino acids in the CDR3, from cysteine to phenylalanine inclusive. Only the CDR3 DNA is retained, 42 bases long and in frame from the first base. The germline V end is reduced by 5 bases and the J end by 2 bases; junction bases left unmatched: 6. On the study overall, not on this receptor specifically: As age increased, observed TCR beta diversity per million T cells dropped in a roughly linear way, and a significant reduction was already evident by age around 41. The CMV infection status of donors was not known, potentially confounding age-related changes in expanded clonotypes. Observed TCR beta diversity correlated strongly with the percentage of naive T cells measured by flow cytometry. Because profiling used bulk unsorted PBMCs, naive and antigen-experienced compartments could not be compared conclusively. The long-lived group showed more naive CD4+ T cells, fewer expanded clones and increased TCR diversity than the aged group, suggesting age selection. Total diversity estimates from one million sequenced T cells were considered lower bounds and underestimates.

Note on this clonotype: The specificity of this receptor is unknown. Just one base apart from a much larger clone, this may be a read error.

The roughly 38 donors, aged 6 to 90 years, were systemically healthy Caucasian individuals from Russia. Each donor gave 8.5 to 10 milliliters of peripheral blood, collected into EDTA-treated Vacutainer tubes. Ficoll-Paque density-gradient centrifugation was used to isolate PBMCs, with at least 6.5 million per sample. Total RNA was extracted from PBMCs with Trizol reagent, with at least 5 micrograms obtained per sample. For every donor, flow cytometry on a PBMC aliquot measured the percentage of naive CD45RAhigh/CD27high T cells. The library was built by means of 5' RACE. TCRdb lists the instrument as Illumina HiSeq 2500. A second PCR of roughly 6 to 11 cycles was performed with a sample-barcoded 5' primer and a J-beta primer mix. A template-switch 5' adaptor carrying 12 random nucleotides introduced a unique molecular identifier onto each TCR beta cDNA molecule. Each sample yielded at least 2.5 million CDR3-containing paired-end reads. The Mint cDNA synthesis kit, primed by a TRBC-specific oligonucleotide, was used to synthesize first-strand cDNA from all RNA. After uracil-DNA glycosylase treatment, a first 18-cycle PCR used universal primers M1SS and BC2_uni_R on all cDNA. The original methods were these. Normalization of each sample was performed by random selection of 1 million high-quality reads, each carrying a distinct molecular identifier. Reads sharing molecular identifiers were discarded rather than binned into consensus sequences. MiTCR, run with a Q25 quality threshold and the strictest error-elimination algorithm, handled CDR3 identification, clonotype clustering and error correction. A nonparametric unseen species model with Euler transformation was used to estimate lower-bound total TCR beta diversity. Using fastp trimming at Q25 and MiXCR clonotype assembly, TCRdb reanalyzed the public sequencing data and kept in-frame beta chains. A single entry per CDR3 protein holds the most common genes and DNA from its merged rows. The V and J calls were not made by the authors but by TCRdb's processing. The sample yields around 780,000 distinct CDR3 sequences; approximately 53% were counted once. Roughly 24% of the sample belongs to the ten largest clones.

What was sequenced was blood. This TCR was sampled from a man aged 35-49 years in good health. Rearrangement joined TRBV12-3 or TRBV12-4 to TRBJ2-7; 7 bases in between match TRBD2. The CDR3 reads as follows: CASSAMGGPYEQYF. Here is the DNA: TGTGCCAGCAGTGCCATGGGAGGGCCCTACGAGCAGTACTTC.